In its sample, the clone carrying this TCR beta chain was seen once. The PCR contained 60 Vbeta and 13 Jbeta primers. Some clones are missing from TCRdb's copy, which holds only in-frame ones; the method was immunoSEQ multiplex PCR. The sample lists some 140,000 clones; around 79% were seen once. The CDR3 totals 14 residues. Per germline, CDR1 GTSNPN and CDR2 SVGIG (reference sequence). V was shortened by 2 bases and J by 2 bases, with 11 bases between the two germline ends. The data originate from a study of cytomegalovirus exposure and HLA in healthy donors. The source of this sequence is a female donor in good health and CMV-seronegative. The sequenced sample consisted of PBMCs. This chain joins TRBV30 and TRBJ2-3; D may be TRBD2 (5 bases). In nucleotides, the CDR3 is TGTGCCTGGAGTACAACGGGGATCACAGATACGCAGTATTTT. Its protein is CAWSTTGITDTQYF.